A single sample gave rise to the 14 T cell receptor beta chains below, sequenced in a study of T cell changes during pregnancy in multiple sclerosis. The repertoire was sequenced with immunoSEQ multiplex PCR; TCRdb's copy has only in-frame clones and lacks some. The sample records 100,000 to 130,000 clones, under 95% being singletons. The source material was peripheral blood, sampled in the third trimester of pregnancy. The receptors stem from a female donor in good health, enrolled as a control in a pregnancy study.

The chain uses TRBV30 and TRBJ1-2, with 8 bases identical to TRBD1. The CDR3 totals 12 residues. J was trimmed by 11 bases and V by 3 bases; bases with no gene match: 8. Germline CDR1 reads GTSNPN; CDR2 reads SVGIG (reference sequence). As DNA, the CDR3 is TGTGCCTGGAGCAACGGACAGGGCCGGTACACCTTC. This sequence encodes CAWSNGQGRYTF. Supplemented by reference TRBV30 and TRBJ1-2, the full variable domain reads SQTIHQWPATLVQPVGSPLSLECTVEGTSNPNLYWYRQAAGRGLQLLFYSVGIGQISSEVPQNLSASRPQDRQFILSSKKLLLSDSGFYLCAWSNGQGRYTFGSGTRLTVV.

The V and J genes are TRBV6-5 and TRBJ1-1, with a tentative D call TRBD1 (5 bases). CDR3 length: 14 residues. Germline CDR1 is MNHEY and CDR2 is SVGAGI. Trimming stripped 10 bases from V and 7 bases from J, with 22 bases between. The CDR3 DNA reads TGTGCCACCAAGATTACGTGGGGCGAATATGAAGCTTTCTTT. This codes for CATKITWGEYEAFF.

This clone was detected once. The chain uses TRBV29-1 and TRBJ2-7; D is perhaps TRBD2 (5 bases). Trimming shortened V by 8 bases and J by 6 bases, and 14 bases separated the two germline ends. CDR3 length equals 11 residues. CDR1 and CDR2 from the germline V gene are SQVTM and ANQGSEA. CDR3 sequence reads: CSYGAGGEQYF. CDR3 coding DNA: TGCAGCTATGGCGCGGGCGGCGAGCAGTACTTC.

The chain combines TRBV19 with TRBJ1-5, with 9 bases aligning to TRBD1. Per germline, CDR1 LNHDA and CDR2 SQIVND (reference sequence). J lost 4 bases, V lost 9 bases, and 4 bases had no gene match. The CDR3 contains 13 residues. The CDR3 region is CASGTGMNQPQHF. The DNA of the CDR3 is TGTGCCAGCGGGACAGGGATGAATCAGCCCCAGCATTTT.

The J gene is TRBJ2-7, the V gene TRBV5-1; D ambiguous. Germline V gene lookup returns CDR1 SGHRS and CDR2 YFSETQ. The V gene lost 6 bases and the J gene lost 0 bases, with 13 bases spanning the gap. The CDR3 consists of 14 residues. CDR3 sequence reads: CASMFAVGSYEQYF. As DNA, the CDR3 is TGCGCCAGCATGTTTGCGGTGGGCTCCTACGAGCAGTACTTC.

This clone is a singleton in its sample. The chain recombines TRBV5-4 with TRBJ1-4; 7 positions agree with TRBD1. CDR3 size: 14 residues. The V gene's germline CDR1 is SGHNT and CDR2 YYREEE (reference sequence). The ends lost 5 bases at V and 13 bases at J; junction bases unmatched: 14. For the CDR3, the DNA is TGTGCCAGCAGGGAGGGCAGGGGGAATGGTGGACTGTTTTTT. Protein product: CASREGRGNGGLFF.

This sequence joins TRBV4-1 and TRBJ2-7; 9 bases map to TRBD2. Germline V gene lookup returns CDR1 MGHRA and CDR2 YSYEKL. With 4 bases clipped from V and 1 base from J, the junction kept 2 bases outside the gene matches. This CDR3 is built from 14 residues. CDR3 residues: CASSRLAVSYEQYF. In DNA form, the CDR3 reads TGCGCCAGCAGCCGACTAGCGGTATCCTACGAGCAGTACTTC.

The J gene is TRBJ1-5, the V gene TRBV7-2; D gene uncertain. V dropped 6 bases and J dropped 2 bases, with 14 bases sitting between them. The CDR3 runs 15 residues. Germline V lookup: CDR1 SGHTA, CDR2 FQGNSA. The CDR3 protein is CASSPGGRRNQPQHF. For the CDR3, the DNA is TGTGCCAGCAGTCCCGGCGGCAGACGCAATCAGCCCCAGCATTTT.

As for this clone: This likely comes from a read error, as the CDR3 has no conserved phenylalanine or tryptophan at its end. V gene TRBV2 combines with J gene TRBJ1-2; tentatively, D is TRBD1 (6 bases). CDR3 length equals 12 residues. The V end lost 8 bases, the J end lost 2 bases, and 9 bases lay between the germline ends. Germline CDR1 and CDR2: SNHLY and FYNNEI. CDR3 coding DNA: TGTGCCAGCTTTCAGGGGAACTATGGCTACACCCTC. Its translation is CASFQGNYGYTL.

The rearrangement uses TRBV7-3 and TRBJ1-2; 7 nucleotides align to TRBD1. Germline CDR1 SGHTA, CDR2 FQGTGA. The CDR3 contains 14 residues. The trim removed 5 bases at V and 3 bases at J, leaving 6 bases unmatched. The chain's CDR3 is CASSVDRADYGYTF. DNA of the CDR3: TGTGCCAGCAGCGTAGACAGGGCGGACTATGGCTACACCTTC.

This clone appeared a single time. This chain connects TRBV5-4 to TRBJ1-2, with TRBD1 as a possible D gene (5 bases). CDR3 length equals 13 residues. V was cut by 8 bases and J by 3 bases, with 14 bases left in between. CDR1 is SGHNT, CDR2 YYREEE, per germline (reference sequence). CDR3 protein: CASTSDSYYGYTF. In DNA, the CDR3 is TGTGCCAGTACTAGCGACAGCTACTATGGCTACACCTTC. Complete variable domain (other parts from reference TRBV5-4 and TRBJ1-2): ETGVTQSPTHLIKTRGQQVTLRCSSQSGHNTVSWYQQALGQGPQFIFQYYREEENGRGNFPPRFSGLQFPNYSSELNVNALELDDSALYLCASTSDSYYGYTFGSGTRLTVV.

This clone was observed once. The chain recombines TRBV29-1 with TRBJ2-2; no definite D call. CDR1 and CDR2 (germline): SQVTM, ANQGSEA. Deletions cut 7 bases from V and 0 bases from J, with 12 bases between. The CDR3 is 14 residues long. The CDR3: CSALGQTNTGELFF. As DNA, the CDR3 is TGCAGCGCTCTTGGGCAGACGAACACCGGGGAGCTGTTTTTT.

This chain connects TRBV5-4 to TRBJ2-3; TRBD2 might be the D (6 bases). V shed 2 bases and J shed 2 bases, with 12 bases lying between them. The CDR3 loop spans 15 amino acids. Germline CDR1 SGHNT, CDR2 YYREEE (reference sequence). The CDR3 spells CASSFGGINTDTQYF. The CDR3 region has the DNA TGTGCCAGCAGCTTTGGGGGGATTAACACAGATACGCAGTATTTT.

The CDR3 coding sequence is TGTGCCAGCAGCGGGGGGGGACAGGGTGACTATGGCTACACCTTC. Protein product: CASSGGGQGDYGYTF. J is TRBJ1-2 and V is TRBV27; 9 positions agree with TRBD1. CDR3 length equals 15 residues. Germline V gene sequence: CDR1 MNHEY, CDR2 SMNVEV (reference sequence). Losses at the gene ends were 6 bases for V and 3 bases for J; bases not matched to a gene: 8.